This TCR beta chain originates from a study of OX40 agonist ivuxolimab in advanced cancers. In the study overall: Having had anti-PD-1, anti-PD-L1 or anti-CTLA-4 therapy before was allowed, and 40% to 45% had some. Partial responses were achieved by three patients, one with hepatocellular carcinoma and two with cutaneous melanoma. Study-wide results and limits: Both CD4+ and CD8+ T cell populations in blood had undergone clonal expansion by week 6 at 0.1 to 3.0 mg/kg. No determination was made of the antigen specificity of the expanded peripheral T cells.

With regard to this clone: What it recognizes is unknown.

Repertoires were generated with immunoSEQ multiplex PCR, while TCRdb's copy carries only in-frame clones and drops some. The table lists 61,000 or so clones, under 85% of them singletons. The specimen was CD4+ or CD8+ T cells sorted from blood, collected in a trial of the OX40 agonist ivuxolimab. The TCR was taken from an adult with an advanced solid tumor such as melanoma, head and neck, liver or kidney cancer.

The CDR3 bases are TGCAGCGTTGCATCGCGGGGCCCCTACGAGCAGTACTTC. This gives the protein CSVASRGPYEQYF. This chain joins TRBV29-1 and TRBJ2-7; D possibly corresponds to TRBD2 (6 bases). Germline V gene lookup returns CDR1 SQVTM and CDR2 ANQGSEA. The CDR3 consists of 13 residues. Between the trimmed V and J ends, which lost 4 bases and 2 bases, there was a span of 12 bases.